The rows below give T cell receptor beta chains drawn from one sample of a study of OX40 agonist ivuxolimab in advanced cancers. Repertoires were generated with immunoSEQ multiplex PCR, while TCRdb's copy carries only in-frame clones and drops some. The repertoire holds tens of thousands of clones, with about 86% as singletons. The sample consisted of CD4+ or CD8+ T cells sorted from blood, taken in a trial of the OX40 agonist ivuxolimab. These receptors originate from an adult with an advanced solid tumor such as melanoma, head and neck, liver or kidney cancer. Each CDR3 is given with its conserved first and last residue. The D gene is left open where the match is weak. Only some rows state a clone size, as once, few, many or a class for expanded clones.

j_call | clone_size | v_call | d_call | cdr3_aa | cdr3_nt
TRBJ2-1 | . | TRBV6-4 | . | CASSLIAGSSYNEQFF | TGTGCCAGCAGCTTAATAGCCGGTAGCTCCTACAATGAGCAGTTCTTC
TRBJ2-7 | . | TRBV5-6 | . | CASSLGGTYEQYF | TGTGCCAGCAGCTTGGGCGGGACCTACGAGCAGTACTTC
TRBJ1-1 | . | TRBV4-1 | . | CASSHPGWGAKMNTEAFF | TGCGCCAGCAGCCACCCGGGATGGGGGGCCAAAATGAACACTGAAGCTTTCTTT
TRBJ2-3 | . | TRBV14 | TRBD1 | CASSRDSQAQYF | TGTGCCAGCAGCCGGGACAGTCAGGCGCAGTATTTT
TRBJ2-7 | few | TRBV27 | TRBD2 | CASRITSGTTYEQYF | TGTGCCAGCAGAATTACTAGCGGGACAACCTACGAGCAGTACTTC
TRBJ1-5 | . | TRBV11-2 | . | CASSLGPYQPQHF | TGTGCCAGCAGCTTAGGGCCTTATCAGCCCCAGCATTTT
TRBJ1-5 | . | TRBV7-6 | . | CASSLGGGQPQHF | TGTGCCAGCAGCTTGGGCGGGGGTCAGCCCCAGCATTTT
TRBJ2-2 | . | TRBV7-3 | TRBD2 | CASSFTREGSGELFF | TGTGCCAGCAGCTTTACGCGGGAGGGCAGCGGGGAGCTGTTTTTT
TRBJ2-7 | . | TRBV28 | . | CASRTGVGYEQYF | TGTGCCAGCAGGACCGGGGTCGGCTACGAGCAGTACTTC
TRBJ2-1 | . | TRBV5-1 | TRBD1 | CASNSEGAPYNEQFF | TGCGCCAGTAATAGCGAGGGGGCCCCCTACAATGAGCAGTTCTTC
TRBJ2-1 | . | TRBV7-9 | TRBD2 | CASSLVAGVYNEQFF | TGTGCCAGCAGCTTAGTGGCGGGAGTTTACAATGAGCAGTTCTTC
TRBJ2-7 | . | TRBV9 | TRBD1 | CASSPRTGYSGEQYF | TGTGCCAGCAGCCCTCGGACAGGTTACTCGGGCGAGCAGTACTTC
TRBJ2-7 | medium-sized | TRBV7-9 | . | CASSLYTYSYEQYF | TGTGCCAGCAGCCTATACACGTACTCCTACGAGCAGTACTTC
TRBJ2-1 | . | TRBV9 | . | CASSVTGNEQFF | TGTGCCAGCAGCGTCACAGGGAATGAGCAGTTCTTC
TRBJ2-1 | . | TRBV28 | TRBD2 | CASSLPTGGENEQFF | TGTGCCAGCAGCCTTCCAACGGGGGGAGAGAATGAGCAGTTCTTC
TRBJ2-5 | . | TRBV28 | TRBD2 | CASSHSPMQGGETQYF | TGTGCCAGCAGCCATTCCCCGATGCAGGGAGGGGAGACCCAGTACTTC
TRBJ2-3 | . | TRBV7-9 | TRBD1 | CASSFTGGWDTQYF | TGTGCCAGCAGCTTCACAGGGGGTTGGGATACGCAGTATTTT
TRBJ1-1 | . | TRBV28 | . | CASSFASGNTEAFF | TGTGCCAGCAGTTTCGCGAGTGGAAACACTGAAGCTTTCTTT